This T cell receptor (beta chain) stems from a study of blood T cell repertoires in COVID-19. Study-wide context: From the United States, Italy and Spain came samples of acute and convalescent COVID-19. Nucleic acid was either cDNA or gDNA, and it came from T cells, B-cell-depleted T cells, or PBMCs.

Original handling: Researchers report that nucleated cell counts were estimated from reference gene primer amplification. Here immunoSEQ multiplex PCR was the method, and the copy in TCRdb shows in-frame clones only, minus some. The V and J calls and clone size were taken over from that table, and D and trimming were inferred from the DNA. This sample yields approximately 110,000 clones, of which approximately 89% are seen a single time; 3.5% to 5.5% belongs to the top ten. The germline CDR1 and CDR2 sequences are MNHNS and SASEGT. The V and J ends lost 1 base and 4 bases respectively, with 14 bases between them. This CDR3 region has 17 residues.

Sample: peripheral blood. The TCR originated in a man in his forties with acute or convalescent COVID-19. The chain carries TRBV6-1 and TRBJ1-6, with D possibly matching TRBD1 (5 bases). The chain's CDR3 is CASSEEGRANYNSPLHF. CDR3 DNA sequence: TGTGCCAGCAGTGAAGAGGGGAGGGCTAATTATAATTCACCCCTCCACTTT.